Presented here are 5 T cell receptor beta chains from one specimen sequenced in a study of CD8 T cells in Susac syndrome. The authors reverse transcribed 0.5 to 1 ug RNA with random hexamers. TCRdb analysed the immunoSEQ multiplex PCR reads with MiXCR anew, one entry per CDR3 protein. The table records 55,000 to 85,000 distinct CDR3 sequences, under 96% of them present only once. Sequencing input: CD4+ T cells from PBMCs. Every receptor here comes from a human donor with multiple sclerosis.

The chain links TRBV2 to TRBJ2-5; TRBD2 matches 7 bases. Germline CDR1 reads SNHLY; CDR2 reads FYNNEI. J lost 0 bases, V lost 6 bases, and 10 bases had no gene match. This CDR3 is 16 amino acids long. The CDR3 spells CASRKRDSGYQETQYF. For the CDR3, the DNA is TGTGCCAGCAGAAAGCGGGACTCAGGTTACCAAGAGACCCAGTACTTC.

This clonotype was counted a single time. The chain employs TRBV6-5 and TRBJ1-2, with TRBD1 as a possible D gene (6 bases). This CDR3 is built from 15 residues. Germline-derived CDR1 and CDR2 are MNHEY and SVGAGI. V dropped 5 bases and J dropped 5 bases, with 18 bases sitting between them. The CDR3 DNA sequence: TGTGCCAGCAGTCGGGGAGGGGGGCTCGGGTATGGCTACACCTTC. Amino acids: CASSRGGGLGYGYTF.

This clonotype has just one count. The chain uses TRBV12-3 or TRBV12-4 and TRBJ2-7; D gene ambiguous. This CDR3 has 12 residues. The V and J ends lost 5 bases and 4 bases respectively, with 9 bases between them. The CDR3 spells CASSMTPYEQYF. The CDR3 bases are TGTGCCAGCAGTATGACTCCTTACGAGCAGTACTTC.

The rearrangement joins TRBV15 to TRBJ1-5; 8 bases align to TRBD1. The CDR3 loop spans 16 amino acids. The germline V gene encodes CDR1 LNHNV and CDR2 YYDKDF (reference sequence). J lost 2 bases, V lost 3 bases, and 6 bases had no gene match. The CDR3: CATSRDRVMGNQPQHF. The CDR3 coding sequence is TGTGCCACCAGCAGGGACAGGGTAATGGGCAATCAGCCCCAGCATTTT.

The chain employs TRBV6-5 and TRBJ2-7; 12 nucleotides match TRBD1. Trimming at V came to 5 bases and at J to 6 bases, leaving 8 bases not matched to a gene. The CDR3 spans 15 residues. The V gene's germline CDR1 is MNHEY and CDR2 SVGAGI. The CDR3 spells CASSTPGQGASEQYF. CDR3 nucleotides: TGTGCCAGCAGTACTCCGGGACAGGGGGCCTCCGAGCAGTACTTC.